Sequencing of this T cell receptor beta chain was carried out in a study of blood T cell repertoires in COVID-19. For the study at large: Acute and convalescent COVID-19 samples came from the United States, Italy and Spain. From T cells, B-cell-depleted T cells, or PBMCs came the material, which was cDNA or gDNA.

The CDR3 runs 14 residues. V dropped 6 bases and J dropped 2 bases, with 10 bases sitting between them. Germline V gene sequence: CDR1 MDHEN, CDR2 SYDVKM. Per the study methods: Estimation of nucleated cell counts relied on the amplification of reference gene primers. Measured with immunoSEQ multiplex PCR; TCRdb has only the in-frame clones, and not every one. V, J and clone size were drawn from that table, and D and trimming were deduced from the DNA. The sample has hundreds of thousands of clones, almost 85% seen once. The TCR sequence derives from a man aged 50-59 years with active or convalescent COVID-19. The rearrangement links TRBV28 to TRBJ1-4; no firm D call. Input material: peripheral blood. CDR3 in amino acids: CASSLAGTNEKLFF. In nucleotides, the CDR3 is TGTGCCAGCAGCCTCGCCGGGACTAATGAAAAACTGTTTTTT.